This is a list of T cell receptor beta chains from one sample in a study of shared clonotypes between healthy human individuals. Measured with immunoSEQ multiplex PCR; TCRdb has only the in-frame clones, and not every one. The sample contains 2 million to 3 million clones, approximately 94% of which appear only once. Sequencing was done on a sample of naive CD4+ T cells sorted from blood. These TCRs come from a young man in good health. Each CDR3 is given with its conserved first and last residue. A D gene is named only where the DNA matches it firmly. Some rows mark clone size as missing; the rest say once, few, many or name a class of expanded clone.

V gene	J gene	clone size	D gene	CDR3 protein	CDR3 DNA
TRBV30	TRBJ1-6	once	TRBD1	CAWHPGQGRTPLHF	TGTGCCTGGCACCCGGGACAGGGAAGAACACCCCTCCACTTT
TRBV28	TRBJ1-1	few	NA	CASSFSTNTEAFF	TGTGCCAGCAGTTTTTCGACGAACACTGAAGCTTTCTTT
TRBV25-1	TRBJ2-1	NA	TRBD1	CASSGTRGQGNSNEQFF	TGTGCCAGCAGTGGAACTAGGGGACAGGGAAATTCCAATGAGCAGTTCTTC
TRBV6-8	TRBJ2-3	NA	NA	CASRKHGVTDTQYF	TGTGCCAGCCGGAAACACGGTGTCACAGATACGCAGTATTTT
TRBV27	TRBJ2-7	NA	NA	CASSPGAAYYF	TGTGCCAGCAGTCCGGGGGCCGCGTACTACTTC
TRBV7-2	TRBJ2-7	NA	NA	CASSLGRESYEQYF	TGTGCCAGCAGCTTAGGGAGGGAGAGCTACGAGCAGTACTTC
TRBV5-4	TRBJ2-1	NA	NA	CASSLLASNNEQFF	TGTGCCAGCAGCTTGCTAGCGAGTAACAATGAGCAGTTCTTC
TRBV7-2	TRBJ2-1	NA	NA	CASSLGGASSYNEQFF	TGTGCCAGCAGCTTAGGCGGGGCCAGTTCCTACAATGAGCAGTTCTTC
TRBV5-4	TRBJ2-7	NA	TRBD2	CASSLTSGSTYEQYF	TGTGCCAGCAGCTTGACTAGCGGGTCGACCTACGAGCAGTACTTC
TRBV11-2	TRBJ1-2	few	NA	CASSLDRQDAYTF	TGTGCCAGCAGCTTAGATAGGCAGGATGCCTACACCTTC
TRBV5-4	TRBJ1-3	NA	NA	CASSLRTAGYSGNTIYF	TGTGCCAGCAGCCTCAGGACAGCAGGATACTCTGGAAACACCATATATTTT
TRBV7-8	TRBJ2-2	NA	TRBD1	CASRTGVLNTGELFF	TGTGCCAGCAGGACAGGGGTTTTGAACACCGGGGAGCTGTTTTTT
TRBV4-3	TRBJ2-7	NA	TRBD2	CASSQALGTSGRREQYF	TGCGCCAGCAGCCAAGCTCTGGGGACTAGCGGGAGGAGAGAGCAGTACTTC
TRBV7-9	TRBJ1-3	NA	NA	CASSQIEAGNTIYF	TGTGCCAGCAGCCAAATAGAGGCTGGAAACACCATATATTTT
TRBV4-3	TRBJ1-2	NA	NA	CASSQDRGSGGYTF	TGCGCCAGCAGCCAAGATCGGGGATCGGGAGGCTACACCTTC
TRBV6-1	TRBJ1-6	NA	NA	CASSERGGPNSPLHF	TGTGCCAGCAGTGAACGGGGAGGCCCCAATTCACCCCTCCACTTT
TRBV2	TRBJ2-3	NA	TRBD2	CASSAGTRFSSDTQYF	TGTGCCAGCAGTGCCGGGACTAGGTTTTCGTCAGATACGCAGTATTTT
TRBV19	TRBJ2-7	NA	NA	CASSSRASTGSYEQYF	TGTGCCAGTAGTAGTCGGGCCTCTACGGGCTCCTACGAGCAGTACTTC
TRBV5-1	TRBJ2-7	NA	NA	CASSPTSTYEQYF	TGCGCCAGCAGCCCGACTAGTACCTACGAGCAGTACTTC
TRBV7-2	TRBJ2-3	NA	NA	CASSSTGKGTDTQYF	TGTGCCAGCAGCTCCACTGGGAAAGGGACAGATACGCAGTATTTT
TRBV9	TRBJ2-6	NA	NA	CASSGTGANVLTF	TGTGCCAGCAGCGGAACTGGGGCCAACGTCCTGACTTTC
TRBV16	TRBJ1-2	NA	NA	CASSQSIQAGAYGYTF	TGTGCCAGCAGCCAATCGATTCAGGCCGGAGCCTATGGCTACACCTTC
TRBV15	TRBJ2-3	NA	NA	CATSSLTSDTQYF	TGTGCCACCAGCAGCCTGACGTCAGATACGCAGTATTTT
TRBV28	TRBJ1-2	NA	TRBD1	CASSLFLGTGQDGYTF	TGTGCCAGCAGTTTATTCTTGGGGACAGGGCAGGATGGCTACACCTTC
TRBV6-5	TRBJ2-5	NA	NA	CASRRGTVQETQYF	TGTGCCAGCAGGCGAGGGACGGTCCAAGAGACCCAGTACTTC
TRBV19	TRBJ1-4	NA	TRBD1	CASSRRQGGNEKLFF	TGTGCCAGTAGTAGGAGACAGGGGGGGAATGAAAAACTGTTTTTT
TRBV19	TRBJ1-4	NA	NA	CASSIAGMGEKLFF	TGTGCCAGTAGTATAGCAGGAATGGGTGAAAAACTGTTTTTT
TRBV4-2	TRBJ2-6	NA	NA	CASSQSPGANVLTF	TGTGCCAGCAGCCAGAGCCCTGGGGCCAACGTCCTGACTTTC
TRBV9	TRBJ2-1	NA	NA	CASSVPLGGGYHEQFF	TGTGCCAGCAGCGTCCCTTTGGGGGGGGGCTATCATGAGCAGTTCTTC
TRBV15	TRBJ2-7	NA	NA	CATSRDDGSKYEQYF	TGTGCCACCAGCAGAGATGACGGGAGTAAGTACGAGCAGTACTTC
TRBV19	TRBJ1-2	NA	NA	CASSMDWGNYGYTF	TGTGCCAGTAGTATGGATTGGGGAAACTATGGCTACACCTTC
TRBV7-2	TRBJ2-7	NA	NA	CASSRDSPEQYF	TGTGCCAGCAGCCGGGACTCCCCTGAGCAGTACTTC
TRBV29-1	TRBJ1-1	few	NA	CSVHQSEAFF	TGCAGCGTCCACCAATCTGAAGCTTTCTTT
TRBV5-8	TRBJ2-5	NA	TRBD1	CASSWGQPQETQYF	TGTGCCAGCAGCTGGGGACAGCCCCAAGAGACCCAGTACTTC
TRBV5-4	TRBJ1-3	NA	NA	CASSLEQGTGNTIYF	TGTGCCAGCAGCTTGGAGCAGGGTACTGGAAACACCATATATTTT
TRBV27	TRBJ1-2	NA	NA	CASSLSVIANYGYTF	TGTGCCAGCAGTTTATCGGTCATAGCTAACTATGGCTACACCTTC
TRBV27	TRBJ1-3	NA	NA	CASSPRQTYSGNTIYF	TGTGCCAGCAGTCCACGACAGACTTATTCGGGAAACACCATATATTTT
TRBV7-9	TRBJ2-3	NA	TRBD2	CASSFLAGGTDTQYF	TGTGCCAGCAGCTTCCTAGCGGGAGGCACAGATACGCAGTATTTT
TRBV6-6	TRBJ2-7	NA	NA	CASTHGGFHEQYF	TGTGCCAGCACCCATGGGGGCTTCCACGAGCAGTACTTC
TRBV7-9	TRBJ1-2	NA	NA	CASSSTGDYGYTF	TGTGCCAGCAGCTCGACAGGAGACTATGGCTACACCTTC
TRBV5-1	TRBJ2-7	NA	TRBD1	CASSQTTGAAYEQYF	TGCGCCAGCAGCCAGACCACAGGGGCGGCCTACGAGCAGTACTTC
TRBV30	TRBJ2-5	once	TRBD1	CAWGMTGGRETQYF	TGTGCCTGGGGAATGACAGGGGGTAGAGAGACCCAGTACTTC
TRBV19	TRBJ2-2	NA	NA	CASSIAGNTGELFF	TGTGCCAGTAGTATAGCAGGGAACACCGGGGAGCTGTTTTTT
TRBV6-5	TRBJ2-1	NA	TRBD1	CASSRGGEQFF	TGTGCCAGCAGCCGAGGGGGCGAGCAGTTCTTC
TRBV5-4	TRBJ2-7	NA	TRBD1	CASSGAPGQTLGEQYF	TGTGCCAGCAGCGGGGCGCCGGGACAGACCCTGGGGGAGCAGTACTTC
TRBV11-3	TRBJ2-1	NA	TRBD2	CASSAGTSGRLDEQFF	TGTGCCAGCAGCGCCGGGACTAGCGGGAGGCTGGATGAGCAGTTCTTC
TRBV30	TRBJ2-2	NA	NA	CAWSWQITGELFF	TGTGCCTGGAGTTGGCAGATCACCGGGGAGCTGTTTTTT
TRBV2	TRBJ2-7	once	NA	CASRQDLTYEQYF	TGTGCCAGCAGACAGGACCTGACCTACGAGCAGTACTTC
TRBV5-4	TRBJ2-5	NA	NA	CASRRGGTQETQYF	TGTGCCAGCAGACGGGGTGGAACCCAAGAGACCCAGTACTTC
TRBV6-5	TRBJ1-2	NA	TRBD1	CASSSPRQGYYGYTF	TGTGCCAGCAGTTCGCCGCGACAGGGGTATTATGGCTACACCTTC
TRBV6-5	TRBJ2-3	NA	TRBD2	CASSYASGGAVDTQYF	TGTGCCAGCAGTTACGCTAGCGGGGGGGCGGTAGATACGCAGTATTTT
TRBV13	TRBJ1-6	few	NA	CASSARQAANSPLHF	TGTGCCAGCAGCGCCCGACAGGCCGCTAATTCACCCCTCCACTTT
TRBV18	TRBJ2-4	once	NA	CASSPKSGADIQYF	TGTGCCAGCTCACCCAAATCGGGGGCGGACATTCAGTACTTC
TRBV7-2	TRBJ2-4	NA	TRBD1	CASSLAAGTGVNIQYF	TGTGCCAGCAGCTTAGCGGCCGGGACAGGGGTAAACATTCAGTACTTC
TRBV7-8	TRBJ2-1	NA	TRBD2	CASSPRIPVAGGYEQFF	TGTGCCAGCAGCCCCCGGATCCCGGTAGCGGGGGGCTATGAGCAGTTCTTC
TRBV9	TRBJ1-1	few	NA	CASSVVEAKAFF	TGTGCCAGCAGCGTAGTCGAGGCTAAAGCTTTCTTT
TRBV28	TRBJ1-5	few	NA	CAIRQGNQPQHF	TGTGCCATCCGCCAGGGTAATCAGCCCCAGCATTTT
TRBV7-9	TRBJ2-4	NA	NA	CASSLGLARGDIQYF	TGTGCCAGCAGCTTAGGCTTGGCCAGGGGAGACATTCAGTACTTC
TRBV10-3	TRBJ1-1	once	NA	CAITDRENTEAFF	TGTGCCATCACGGACAGAGAGAACACTGAAGCTTTCTTT
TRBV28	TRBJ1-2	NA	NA	CASRTLPSYGYTF	TGTGCCAGCCGGACTCTGCCTAGCTATGGCTACACCTTC